The 6 T cell receptor beta chains listed next were all sequenced from one sample in a study of early T cells in non-severe SARS-CoV-2 infection. TCRdb re-derived calls from the 5' RACE reads in MiXCR, one entry per CDR3 protein. This sample has around 55,000 distinct CDR3 sequences, with around 14% found just once. The sequencing used whole blood, collected at baseline. Receptors originate from an adult who was a healthcare worker with PCR-confirmed SARS-CoV-2 infection or an uninfected control (not recorded which).

V is TRBV29-1 and J is TRBJ2-3, with 9 bases identical to TRBD2. CDR3 length: 13 residues. The V segment lost 5 bases and the J segment 4 bases; nucleotides outside the gene matches: 4. From germline, CDR1 is SQVTM and CDR2 ANQGSEA. CDR3 sequence: CSVKAGGSDTQYF. The CDR3 nucleotides are TGCAGCGTTAAGGCGGGAGGGTCAGATACGCAGTATTTT.

The chain recombines TRBV6-1 with TRBJ2-7; D might be TRBD2 (6 bases). Trimming pared 3 bases from V and 2 bases from J, leaving 20 bases between. The germline V gene encodes CDR1 MNHNS and CDR2 SASEGT. The CDR3 is 17 residues long. In DNA form, the CDR3 reads TGTGCCAGCAGTGAGTCGGGCCGGAGCGGGTTACCCTACGAGCAGTACTTC. Protein: CASSESGRSGLPYEQYF.

Only a few counts were recorded for this clonotype. This chain joins TRBV14 and TRBJ2-2; 7 bases fit TRBD1. The CDR3 is 15 amino acids. Trimming cost V 4 bases and J 6 bases; bases outside gene matches: 8. CDR1 is SGHDN, CDR2 FVKESK, per germline. CDR3 bases: TGTGCCAGCAGCCCAGACAGGGTCCTGGCCGGGGAGCTGTTTTTT. Its protein product is CASSPDRVLAGELFF.

This clonotype has just a few counts. The V gene is TRBV28, the J gene TRBJ2-7; 9 bases are a match to TRBD1. The junction had 6 bases not matched to a gene; V was cut back by 5 bases and J by 4 bases. The CDR3 consists of 14 residues. Germline CDR1 and CDR2: MDHEN and SYDVKM. The CDR3 region is CASSRTGAIYEQYF. The CDR3 DNA sequence: TGTGCCAGCAGTCGGACAGGGGCCATTTACGAGCAGTACTTC.

The chain joins TRBV20-1 to TRBJ2-2, with TRBD2 identical over 7 bases. CDR1 DFQATT and CDR2 SNEGSKA come from the germline V gene (reference sequence). The CDR3 covers 17 residues. J gave up 2 bases and V 2 bases, and 11 bases lay outside the gene matches. CDR3 sequence (DNA): TGCAGTGCTAGACCCGCCCCGGGAGGACTCAACACCGGGGAGCTGTTTTTT. This codes for CSARPAPGGLNTGELFF.

This chain joins TRBV27 and TRBJ2-3; D is unresolved. Germline V gene lookup returns CDR1 MNHEY and CDR2 SMNVEV (reference sequence). The CDR3 contains 15 residues. Trimming stripped 0 bases from V and 0 bases from J, with 7 bases between. The CDR3 DNA reads as TGTGCCAGCAGTTTATCGCGGAAAAGCACAGATACGCAGTATTTT. Translation: CASSLSRKSTDTQYF.